The count of the clone carrying this T cell receptor (beta chain) is one. Its target is unknown. Some clones are missing from TCRdb's copy, which holds only in-frame ones; the method was immunoSEQ multiplex PCR. The data contain 110,000 to 150,000 clones, about 93% of them seen just once; the ten biggest clones take up about 5.1%. The CDR3 has 17 amino acids. The germline CDR1 and CDR2 sequences are SGHTS and YDEGEE. V lost 0 bases and J 0 bases, leaving 10 bases between the germline ends. This sample was taken from a study of T cell responses to AZD1222 COVID-19 vaccine. Overall study findings and caveats: The sample set comprised mostly white British donors with more females, and clonal diversity was possibly underestimated.

The material sequenced was peripheral blood, taken on day 0 of AZD1222 vaccination. The genes are TRBV5-8 and TRBJ2-6, with TRBD1 as a possible D gene (6 bases). This TCR was sampled from an adult in good health. The chain's CDR3 is CASSLGQAFSGANVLTF. DNA of the CDR3: TGTGCCAGCAGCTTGGGACAGGCTTTCTCTGGGGCCAACGTCCTGACTTTC.